This T cell receptor (beta chain) was documented in a study of cytomegalovirus exposure and HLA in healthy donors. General study points: In vitro assays verified that a few CMV-associated chains recognized CMV antigens specifically.

The PCR contained 60 Vbeta and 13 Jbeta primers. Sequencing was performed with immunoSEQ multiplex PCR; in TCRdb, only in-frame clones are kept and a portion is missing. This table has roughly 87,000 clones, about four fifths appearing once. Germline V gene sequence: CDR1 ENHRY, CDR2 SYGVKD. The CDR3 is 17 amino acids. V was pared by 6 bases and J by 5 bases, with 13 bases of the junction left unmatched. A note on this clone: As yet, its antigen is unknown.

This clonotype originated in a woman in her thirties or forties in good health and CMV-seropositive. V gene TRBV10-3 combines with J gene TRBJ2-1, with 10 bases lining up with TRBD2. Sequencing input: PBMCs. The CDR3 coding sequence is TGTGCCATCAGGCCTTTAGCGGGAGGCCGGGGGGACAATGAGCAGTTCTTC. Amino acids: CAIRPLAGGRGDNEQFF.